This record concerns one TCR beta chain sequence. This record comes from a study of T cell changes during pregnancy in multiple sclerosis. The CDR3 runs to 17 residues. Per the germline V gene, CDR1 is LGHNA and CDR2 is YSLEER. J gave up 3 bases and V 0 bases, and 4 bases lay outside the gene matches. Data came from immunoSEQ multiplex PCR; TCRdb stores just in-frame clones and leaves some out. The sample consists of around 60,000 clones, 93% of them appearing once. Sequences were derived from CD4+ T cells from peripheral blood mononuclear cells, sampled before pregnancy. The sequence was obtained from a female donor with multiple sclerosis, enrolled in a pregnancy study. The chain is built from TRBV4-3 and TRBJ2-4; 11 bases are shared with TRBD2. The CDR3 DNA sequence: TGCGCCAGCAGCCAAGATGTAGCGGGAGGGAGCAAAAACATTCAGTACTTC. Encoded protein: CASSQDVAGGSKNIQYF.